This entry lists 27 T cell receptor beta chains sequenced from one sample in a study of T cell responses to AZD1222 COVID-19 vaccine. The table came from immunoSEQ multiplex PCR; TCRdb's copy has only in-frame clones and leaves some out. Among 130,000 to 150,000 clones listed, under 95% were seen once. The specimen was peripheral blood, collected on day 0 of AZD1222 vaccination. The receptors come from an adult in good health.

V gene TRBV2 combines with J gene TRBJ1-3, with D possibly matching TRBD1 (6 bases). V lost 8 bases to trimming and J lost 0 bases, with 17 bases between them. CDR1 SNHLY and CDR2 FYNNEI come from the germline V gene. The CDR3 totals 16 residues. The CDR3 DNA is TGTGCCAGCTCTCTGGAGGGGGTTGCCTCTGGAAACACCATATATTTT. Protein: CASSLEGVASGNTIYF.

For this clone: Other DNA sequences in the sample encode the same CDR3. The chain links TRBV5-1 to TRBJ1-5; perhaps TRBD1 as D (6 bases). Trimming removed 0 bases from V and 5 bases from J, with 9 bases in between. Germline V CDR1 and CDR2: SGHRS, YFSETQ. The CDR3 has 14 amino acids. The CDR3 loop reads CASSLGGGDQPQHF. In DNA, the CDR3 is TGCGCCAGCAGCTTGGGAGGGGGGGATCAGCCCCAGCATTTT.

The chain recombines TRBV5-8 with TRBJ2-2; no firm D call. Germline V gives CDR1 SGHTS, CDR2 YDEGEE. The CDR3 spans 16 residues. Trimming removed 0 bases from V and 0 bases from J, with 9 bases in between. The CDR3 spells CASSLVGSPNTGELFF. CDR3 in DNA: TGTGCCAGCAGCTTGGTTGGGTCTCCGAACACCGGGGAGCTGTTTTTT.

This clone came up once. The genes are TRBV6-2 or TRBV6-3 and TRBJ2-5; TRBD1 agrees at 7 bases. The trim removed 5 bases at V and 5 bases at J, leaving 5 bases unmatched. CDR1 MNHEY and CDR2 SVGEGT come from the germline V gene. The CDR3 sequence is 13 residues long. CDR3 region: CASSGGQRETQYF. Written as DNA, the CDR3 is TGTGCCAGCAGTGGGGGACAGCGGGAGACCCAGTACTTC.

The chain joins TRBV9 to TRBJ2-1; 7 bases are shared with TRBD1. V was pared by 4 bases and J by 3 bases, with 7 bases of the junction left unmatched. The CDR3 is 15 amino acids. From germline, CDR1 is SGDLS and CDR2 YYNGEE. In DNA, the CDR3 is TGTGCCAGCAGCCCCCGACAGGGAATCTACAATGAGCAGTTCTTC. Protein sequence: CASSPRQGIYNEQFF.

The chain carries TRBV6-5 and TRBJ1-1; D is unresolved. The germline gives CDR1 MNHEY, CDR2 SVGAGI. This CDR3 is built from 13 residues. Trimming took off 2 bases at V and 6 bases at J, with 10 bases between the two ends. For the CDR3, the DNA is TGTGCCAGCAGTTACACGATCTCCGCTGAAGCTTTCTTT. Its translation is CASSYTISAEAFF.

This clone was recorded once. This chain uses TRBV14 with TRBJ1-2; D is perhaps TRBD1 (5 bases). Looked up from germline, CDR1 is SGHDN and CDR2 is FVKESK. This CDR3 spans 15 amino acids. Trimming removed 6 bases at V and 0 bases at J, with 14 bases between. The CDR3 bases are TGTGCCAGCAGAATACTGCCAGGGCCTAACTATGGCTACACCTTC. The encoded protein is CASRILPGPNYGYTF.

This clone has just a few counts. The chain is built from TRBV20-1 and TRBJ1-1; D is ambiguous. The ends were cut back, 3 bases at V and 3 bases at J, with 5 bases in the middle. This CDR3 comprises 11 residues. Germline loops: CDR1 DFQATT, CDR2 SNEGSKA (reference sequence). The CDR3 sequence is CSASRDTEAFF. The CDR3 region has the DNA TGCAGTGCTAGTCGGGACACTGAAGCTTTCTTT.

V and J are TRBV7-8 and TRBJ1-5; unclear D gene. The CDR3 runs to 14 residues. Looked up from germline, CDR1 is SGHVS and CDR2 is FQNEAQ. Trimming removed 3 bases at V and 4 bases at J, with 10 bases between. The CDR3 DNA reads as TGTGCCAGCAGCTTGCGGGGTCGTAATCAGCCCCAGCATTTT. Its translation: CASSLRGRNQPQHF.

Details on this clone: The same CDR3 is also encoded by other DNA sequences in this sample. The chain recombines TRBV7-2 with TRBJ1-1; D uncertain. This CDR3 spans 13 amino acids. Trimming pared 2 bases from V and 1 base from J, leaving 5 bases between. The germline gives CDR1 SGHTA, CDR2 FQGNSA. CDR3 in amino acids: CASSLRSNTEAFF. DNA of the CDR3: TGTGCCAGCAGCTTACGGTCGAACACTGAAGCTTTCTTT. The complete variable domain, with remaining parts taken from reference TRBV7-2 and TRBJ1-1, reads GAGVSQSPSNKVTEKGKDVELRCDPISGHTALYWYRQSLGQGLEFLIYFQGNSAPDKSGLPSDRFSAERTGGSVSTLTIQRTQQEDSAVYLCASSLRSNTEAFFGQGTRLTVV.

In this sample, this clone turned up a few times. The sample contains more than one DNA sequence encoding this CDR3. In DNA, the CDR3 is TGTGCCAGCAGCCAAGATAGGGATCAGCCCCAGCATTTT. Translated, it gives CASSQDRDQPQHF. The gene calls are TRBV3-1 (or the pseudogene TRBV3-2) and TRBJ1-5, with D hard to call. Germline V CDR1 and CDR2: LGHDT, YNNKEL (reference sequence). The V and J ends lost 0 bases and 5 bases respectively, with 5 bases between them. The CDR3 runs to 13 residues.

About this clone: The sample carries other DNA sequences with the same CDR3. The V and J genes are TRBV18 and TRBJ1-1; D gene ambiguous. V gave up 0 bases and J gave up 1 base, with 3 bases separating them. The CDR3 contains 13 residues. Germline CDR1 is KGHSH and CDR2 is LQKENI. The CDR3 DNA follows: TGTGCCAGCTCACCACCGGCGAACACTGAAGCTTTCTTT. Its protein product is CASSPPANTEAFF.

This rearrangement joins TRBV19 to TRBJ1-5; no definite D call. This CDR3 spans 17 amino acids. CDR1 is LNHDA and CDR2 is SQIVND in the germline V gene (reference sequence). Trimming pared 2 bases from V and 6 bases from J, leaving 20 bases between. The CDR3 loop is CASSISAPMANGQPQHF. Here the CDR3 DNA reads TGTGCCAGTAGTATAAGTGCCCCCATGGCGAACGGTCAGCCCCAGCATTTT.

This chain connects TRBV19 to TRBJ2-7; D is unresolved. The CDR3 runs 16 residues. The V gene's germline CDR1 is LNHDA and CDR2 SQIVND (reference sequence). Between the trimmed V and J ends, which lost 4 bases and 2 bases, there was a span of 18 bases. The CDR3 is CASSTPLKGKAYEQYF. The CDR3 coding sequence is TGTGCCAGTAGTACCCCTCTTAAAGGGAAGGCCTACGAGCAGTACTTC.

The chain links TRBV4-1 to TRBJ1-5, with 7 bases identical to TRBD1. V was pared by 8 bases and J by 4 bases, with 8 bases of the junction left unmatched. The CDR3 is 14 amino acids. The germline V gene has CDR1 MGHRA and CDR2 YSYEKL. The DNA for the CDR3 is TGCGCCAGCGGCGACAGGGTTGGAAATCAGCCCCAGCATTTT. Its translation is CASGDRVGNQPQHF.

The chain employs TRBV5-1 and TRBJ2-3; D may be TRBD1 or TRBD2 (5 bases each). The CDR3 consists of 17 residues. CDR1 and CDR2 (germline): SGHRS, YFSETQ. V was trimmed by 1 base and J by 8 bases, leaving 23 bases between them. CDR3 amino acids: CASSLTGRGAHRGTQYF. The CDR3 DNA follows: TGCGCCAGCAGCTTGACGGGGCGAGGGGCCCACCGGGGTACGCAGTATTTT. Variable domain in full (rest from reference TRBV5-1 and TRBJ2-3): KAGVTQTPRYLIKTRGQQVTLSCSPISGHRSVSWYQQTPGQGLQFLFEYFSETQRNKGNFPGRFSGRQFSNSRSEMNVSTLELGDSALYLCASSLTGRGAHRGTQYFGPGTRLTVL.

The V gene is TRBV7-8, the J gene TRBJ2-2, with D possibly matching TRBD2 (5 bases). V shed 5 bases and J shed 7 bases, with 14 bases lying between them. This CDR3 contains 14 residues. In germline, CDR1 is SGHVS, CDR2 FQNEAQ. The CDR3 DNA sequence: TGTGCCAGCAGCCACCGACGGGGAGTCGGGGAGCTGTTTTTT. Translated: CASSHRRGVGELFF.

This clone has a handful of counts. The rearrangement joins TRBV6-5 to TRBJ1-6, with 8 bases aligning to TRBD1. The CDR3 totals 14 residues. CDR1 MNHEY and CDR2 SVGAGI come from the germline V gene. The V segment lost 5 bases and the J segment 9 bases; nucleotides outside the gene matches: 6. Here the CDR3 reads CASSTTGVTSPLHF. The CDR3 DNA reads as TGTGCCAGCAGTACGACAGGGGTAACTTCACCCCTCCACTTT.

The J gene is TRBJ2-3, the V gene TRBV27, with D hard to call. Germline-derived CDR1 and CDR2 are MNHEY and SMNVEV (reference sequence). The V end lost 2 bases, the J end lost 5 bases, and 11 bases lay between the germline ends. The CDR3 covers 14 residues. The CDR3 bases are TGTGCCAGCAGTTTAAGGCCCCATGGAGATACGCAGTATTTT. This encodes CASSLRPHGDTQYF.

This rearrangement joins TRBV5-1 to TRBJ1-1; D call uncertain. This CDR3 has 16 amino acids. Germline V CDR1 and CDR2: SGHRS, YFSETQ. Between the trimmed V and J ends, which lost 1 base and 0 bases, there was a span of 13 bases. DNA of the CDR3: TGCGCCAGCAGCTTGAGTCGGTCGAGGGTGAACACTGAAGCTTTCTTT. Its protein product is CASSLSRSRVNTEAFF.

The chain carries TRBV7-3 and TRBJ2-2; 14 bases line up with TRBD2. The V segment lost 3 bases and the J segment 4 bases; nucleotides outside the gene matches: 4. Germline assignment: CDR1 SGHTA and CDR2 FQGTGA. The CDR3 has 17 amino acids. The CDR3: CASSLGLAGAGTGELFF. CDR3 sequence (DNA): TGTGCCAGCAGCTTGGGACTAGCGGGGGCTGGCACCGGGGAGCTGTTTTTT. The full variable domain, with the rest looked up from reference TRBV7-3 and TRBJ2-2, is GAGVSQTPSNKVTEKGKYVELRCDPISGHTALYWYRQSLGQGPEFLIYFQGTGAADDSGLPNDRFFAVRPEGSVSTLKIQRTERGDSAVYLCASSLGLAGAGTGELFFGEGSRLTVL.

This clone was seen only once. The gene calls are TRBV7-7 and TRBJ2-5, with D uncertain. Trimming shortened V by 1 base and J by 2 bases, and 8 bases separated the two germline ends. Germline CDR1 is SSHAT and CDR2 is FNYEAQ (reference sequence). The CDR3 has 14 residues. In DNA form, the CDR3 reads TGTGCCAGCAGCTTAGTTGGGTCTCAAGAGACCCAGTACTTC. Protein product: CASSLVGSQETQYF.

The CDR3 loop reads CASTRTGNTEAFF. The DNA for the CDR3 is TGTGCCAGCACGAGGACAGGGAACACTGAAGCTTTCTTT. The chain uses TRBV27 and TRBJ1-1, with 7 bases aligning to TRBD1. Germline V gene lookup returns CDR1 MNHEY and CDR2 SMNVEV (reference sequence). V gave up 7 bases and J gave up 1 base; unmatched junction bases: 3. The CDR3 sequence is 13 residues long.

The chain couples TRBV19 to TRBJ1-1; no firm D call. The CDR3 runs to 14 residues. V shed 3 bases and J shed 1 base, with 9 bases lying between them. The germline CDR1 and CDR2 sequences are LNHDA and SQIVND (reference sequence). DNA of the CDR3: TGTGCCAGTAGTATCAGACCCACGAACACTGAAGCTTTCTTT. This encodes CASSIRPTNTEAFF.

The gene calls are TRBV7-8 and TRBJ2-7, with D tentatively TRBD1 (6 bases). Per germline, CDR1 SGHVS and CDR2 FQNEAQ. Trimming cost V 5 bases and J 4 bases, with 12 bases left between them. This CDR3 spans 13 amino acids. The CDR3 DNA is TGTGCCAGCAGCCTACTGGACAGTTACGAGCAGTACTTC. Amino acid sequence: CASSLLDSYEQYF.

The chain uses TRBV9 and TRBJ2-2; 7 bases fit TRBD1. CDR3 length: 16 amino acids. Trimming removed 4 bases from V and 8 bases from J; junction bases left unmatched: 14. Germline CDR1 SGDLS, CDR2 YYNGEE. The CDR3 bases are TGTGCCAGCAGCCCAAGGGGACAGTTTGGTTATGGGGAGCTGTTTTTT. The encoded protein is CASSPRGQFGYGELFF.

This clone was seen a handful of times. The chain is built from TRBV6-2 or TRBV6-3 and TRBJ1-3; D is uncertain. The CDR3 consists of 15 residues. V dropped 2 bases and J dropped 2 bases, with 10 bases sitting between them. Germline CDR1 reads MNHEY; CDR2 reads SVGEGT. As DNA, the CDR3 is TGTGCCAGCAGTTACCAAAAGGAACCTGGAAACACCATATATTTT. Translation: CASSYQKEPGNTIYF.